Listed below are T cell receptor beta chains from one sample, sequenced in a study of blood T cell repertoires in COVID-19. The data were produced by immunoSEQ multiplex PCR, yet TCRdb's version contains in-frame clones alone and is incomplete. The sample yields 200,000 to 250,000 clones, 87% seen once. Input material: PBMCs or T cells enriched from blood (not recorded which). These receptors all come from a man aged 25-45 years who had recovered from COVID-19. Each CDR3 is given with its conserved first and last residue. Each record gives: D gene, clone size, V gene, J gene, CDR3 length, CDR3 DNA, CDR3 protein. A D gene is named only where the DNA matches it firmly. Clone size is stated in some rows and not others, as once, few, many or a class when expanded.

D: -; size: -; V: TRBV7-3; J: TRBJ1-6; length: 15; DNA: TGTGCCAGCAGCTTAATTTGGACAGCCCATTCACCCCTCCACTTT; CDR3: CASSLIWTAHSPLHF
D: -; size: -; V: TRBV4-2; J: TRBJ1-1; length: 14; DNA: TGTGCCAGCAGCCACGGGACAAGGAACACTGAAGCTTTCTTT; CDR3: CASSHGTRNTEAFF
D: -; size: -; V: TRBV13; J: TRBJ1-2; length: 13; DNA: TGTGCCAGCAGCTTACGGGGGTCCTATGGCTACACCTTC; CDR3: CASSLRGSYGYTF
D: TRBD1; size: -; V: TRBV19; J: TRBJ2-1; length: 12; DNA: TGTGCCAGTATGAACAGGGGGGTTGAGCAGTTCTTC; CDR3: CASMNRGVEQFF
D: TRBD2; size: -; V: TRBV25-1; J: TRBJ2-7; length: 12; DNA: TGTGCCAGCCGGACTAGCGGGACCTATCAGTACTTC; CDR3: CASRTSGTYQYF
D: TRBD1; size: -; V: TRBV5-1; J: TRBJ1-2; length: 14; DNA: TGCGCCAGCAGCTTGACAGGGGGCCCGGATGGCTACACCTTC; CDR3: CASSLTGGPDGYTF
D: -; size: -; V: TRBV28; J: TRBJ2-3; length: 16; DNA: TGTGCCAGCAGTTTTACCGGGACTCCCCTAGGAGATACGCAGTATTTT; CDR3: CASSFTGTPLGDTQYF
D: -; size: -; V: TRBV12-2; J: TRBJ1-2; length: 15; DNA: TGTGCAAGTCGCTTGAGGAGGGGGCCATACTATGGCTACACCTTC; CDR3: CASRLRRGPYYGYTF
D: -; size: -; V: TRBV12-3/TRBV12-4; J: TRBJ1-2; length: 12; DNA: TGTGCCAGCAGTTTAGGAGAAACGGGCTACACCTTC; CDR3: CASSLGETGYTF
D: -; size: -; V: TRBV6-2/TRBV6-3; J: TRBJ1-1; length: 15; DNA: TGTGCCAGCAGTTACGGCCGGGGGGGGCACACTGAAGCTTTCTTT; CDR3: CASSYGRGGHTEAFF
D: TRBD1; size: -; V: TRBV5-1; J: TRBJ1-2; length: 14; DNA: TGCGCCAGCAGCCCAAGGACAGGGGACTATGGCTACACCTTC; CDR3: CASSPRTGDYGYTF
D: -; size: -; V: TRBV16; J: TRBJ1-1; length: 15; DNA: TGTGCCAGCAGCCAGTGGGGCGGATTGAACACTGAAGCTTTCTTT; CDR3: CASSQWGGLNTEAFF
D: -; size: -; V: TRBV18; J: TRBJ1-5; length: 14; DNA: TGTGCCAGCTCACCAACGCGGAGCAATCAGCCCCAGCATTTT; CDR3: CASSPTRSNQPQHF
D: -; size: -; V: TRBV5-4; J: TRBJ2-5; length: 15; DNA: TGTGCCAGCAGCTACAGCGGAACGAGCGGAGAGACCCAGTACTTC; CDR3: CASSYSGTSGETQYF
D: TRBD1; size: -; V: TRBV6-1; J: TRBJ1-5; length: 16; DNA: TGTGCCAGCAGTGAAAGGACAGGGACGGGCAATCAGCCCCAGCATTTT; CDR3: CASSERTGTGNQPQHF
D: -; size: -; V: TRBV30; J: TRBJ1-3; length: 14; DNA: TGTGCCTGGAGTTTGGGGGGATCAGGAAACACCATATATTTT; CDR3: CAWSLGGSGNTIYF
D: TRBD2; size: -; V: TRBV6-5; J: TRBJ2-7; length: 14; DNA: TGTGCCAGCAGCTCGACTAGCGGATCCTACGAGCAGTACTTC; CDR3: CASSSTSGSYEQYF
D: -; size: -; V: TRBV5-8; J: TRBJ2-2; length: 14; DNA: TGTGCCAGCAGCCACGTGGGGGGAGTGCGGGAGCTGTTTTTT; CDR3: CASSHVGGVRELFF
D: -; size: -; V: TRBV28; J: TRBJ2-1; length: 16; DNA: TGTGCCAGCAGTTTCAGGGGCTTTATCTCCTACAATGAGCAGTTCTTC; CDR3: CASSFRGFISYNEQFF
D: -; size: -; V: TRBV3-1/TRBV3-2; J: TRBJ2-3; length: 15; DNA: TGTGCCAGCAGCCCGACTACCGAACGGACAGATACGCAGTATTTT; CDR3: CASSPTTERTDTQYF
D: -; size: -; V: TRBV13; J: TRBJ2-2; length: 16; DNA: TGTGCCAGCAGCCCTGACAGGCGCCCGAACACCGGGGAGCTGTTTTTT; CDR3: CASSPDRRPNTGELFF
D: TRBD1; size: -; V: TRBV19; J: TRBJ2-7; length: 14; DNA: TGTGCCAGTAGAACACAGGGGAGCTCCTACGAGCAGTACTTC; CDR3: CASRTQGSSYEQYF
D: -; size: -; V: TRBV30; J: TRBJ1-5; length: 13; DNA: TGTGCCTGGAGTGTACGAGACAATCAGCCCCAGCATTTT; CDR3: CAWSVRDNQPQHF
D: TRBD2; size: -; V: TRBV10-3; J: TRBJ2-7; length: 15; DNA: TGTGCCATCAGACATCCGGGACTAGCGACCTACGAGCAGTACTTC; CDR3: CAIRHPGLATYEQYF
D: TRBD2; size: -; V: TRBV3-1/TRBV3-2; J: TRBJ2-1; length: 15; DNA: TGTGCCAGCAGCCAATTAGGACTAGCGGGAGGCCTGTCGTTCTTC; CDR3: CASSQLGLAGGLSFF
D: TRBD1; size: once; V: TRBV28; J: TRBJ2-3; length: 14; DNA: TGTGCCGGCAAACCTCGACAGGGGGCTGATACGCAGTATTTT; CDR3: CAGKPRQGADTQYF
D: TRBD1; size: -; V: TRBV7-9; J: TRBJ1-2; length: 15; DNA: TGTGCCAGCAGCCTCGGACAGGGCCCGTACTATGGCTACACCTTC; CDR3: CASSLGQGPYYGYTF
D: TRBD1; size: few; V: TRBV5-1; J: TRBJ1-2; length: 13; DNA: TGCGCCAGCAGCCCGGGACAGGGGTATGGCTACACCTTC; CDR3: CASSPGQGYGYTF
D: -; size: -; V: TRBV18; J: TRBJ2-1; length: 13; DNA: TGTGCCAGCTCACCCCTCATCGGAGATGAGCAGTTCTTC; CDR3: CASSPLIGDEQFF
D: TRBD1; size: -; V: TRBV4-1; J: TRBJ1-2; length: 15; DNA: TGCGCCAGCAGCCGAGAGCCGGGACAGGGATATGGCTACACCTTC; CDR3: CASSREPGQGYGYTF
D: -; size: -; V: TRBV19; J: TRBJ2-1; length: 14; DNA: TGTGCCAGTAGTTTTGACGGGAGTAATGTTGAGCAGTTCTTC; CDR3: CASSFDGSNVEQFF
D: -; size: -; V: TRBV14; J: TRBJ2-1; length: 15; DNA: TGTGCCAGCAGCCCAGGACACCGGACCTACAATGAGCAGTTCTTC; CDR3: CASSPGHRTYNEQFF
D: TRBD2; size: -; V: TRBV24-1; J: TRBJ2-1; length: 16; DNA: TGTGCCACCAGTGATTTGTCTAGCGGGAGGGGCGATGAGCAGTTCTTC; CDR3: CATSDLSSGRGDEQFF
D: TRBD1; size: -; V: TRBV10-3; J: TRBJ1-6; length: 13; DNA: TGTGCCATAACGACAGGGTATAATTCACCCCTCCACTTT; CDR3: CAITTGYNSPLHF
D: TRBD1; size: -; V: TRBV19; J: TRBJ1-1; length: 14; DNA: TGTGCCAGTAGTATAGGACAGGGGCAAACTCGAACTTTCTTT; CDR3: CASSIGQGQTRTFF
D: -; size: -; V: TRBV4-3; J: TRBJ2-1; length: 14; DNA: TGCGCCAGCAGCCAGGAACAGGGAAGCCATGAGCAGTTCTTC; CDR3: CASSQEQGSHEQFF
D: -; size: -; V: TRBV7-2; J: TRBJ1-1; length: 13; DNA: TGTGCCAGCAGCGCAGGGATGAACACTGAAGCTTTCTTT; CDR3: CASSAGMNTEAFF
D: -; size: -; V: TRBV6-1; J: TRBJ1-5; length: 15; DNA: TGTGCCAGCAGTGAGCGGGGGATTGGCAATCAGCCCCAGCATTTT; CDR3: CASSERGIGNQPQHF
D: TRBD1; size: -; V: TRBV12-5; J: TRBJ2-5; length: 17; DNA: TGTGCTAGTGGTTTGGTCAGGGGGCGATTGGGTGAAGAGACCCAGTACTTC; CDR3: CASGLVRGRLGEETQYF
D: TRBD1; size: -; V: TRBV9; J: TRBJ1-4; length: 12; DNA: TGTGCCAGCAGGGGACAGGAAGGAAAACTGTTTTTT; CDR3: CASRGQEGKLFF
D: TRBD2; size: -; V: TRBV6-5; J: TRBJ2-7; length: 13; DNA: TGTGCCAGCAGGCTAGCGGCGACTGACGAGCAGTACTTC; CDR3: CASRLAATDEQYF
D: TRBD2; size: -; V: TRBV27; J: TRBJ2-7; length: 20; DNA: TGTGCCAGCAGAGCCCAATGGCGGCTAGCGGGAGGGCCTGCGCCCTACGAGCAGTACTTC; CDR3: CASRAQWRLAGGPAPYEQYF
D: -; size: -; V: TRBV9; J: TRBJ2-7; length: 15; DNA: TGTGCCAGCAGCGGTGTGACGGGAACCGACTACGAGCAGTACTTC; CDR3: CASSGVTGTDYEQYF
D: TRBD2; size: -; V: TRBV18; J: TRBJ2-2; length: 18; DNA: TGTGCCAGCTCACCCTTCGGACTAGCGGGGGGAAACACCGGGGAGCTGTTTTTT; CDR3: CASSPFGLAGGNTGELFF
D: TRBD2; size: once; V: TRBV7-2; J: TRBJ2-7; length: 15; DNA: TGTGCCAGCAGCGCAATACTAGCGGGAGGCTACGAGCAGTACTTC; CDR3: CASSAILAGGYEQYF
D: -; size: -; V: TRBV7-9; J: TRBJ2-3; length: 11; DNA: TGTGCCAGCAGCCCAGGGGAAAACAAGTATTTT; CDR3: CASSPGENKYF
D: -; size: -; V: TRBV5-1; J: TRBJ2-5; length: 15; DNA: TGCGCCAGCAGCTTGTCTCCGGGGTACCAAGAGACCCAGTACTTC; CDR3: CASSLSPGYQETQYF
D: TRBD1; size: -; V: TRBV6-5; J: TRBJ1-2; length: 16; DNA: TGTGCCAGCAGTTACGCCGACAGGGCCTCTAACTATGGCTACACCTTC; CDR3: CASSYADRASNYGYTF
D: -; size: many; V: TRBV7-8; J: TRBJ2-7; length: 14; DNA: TGTGCCAGCAGCTTATTGTCAGGGACCTACGAGCAGTACTTC; CDR3: CASSLLSGTYEQYF
D: -; size: -; V: TRBV4-2; J: TRBJ2-3; length: 15; DNA: TGTGCCAGCAGCCAAGACGTGGGGGGGCCAGATACGCAGTATTTT; CDR3: CASSQDVGGPDTQYF
D: TRBD2; size: -; V: TRBV11-2; J: TRBJ2-2; length: 18; DNA: TGTGCCAGCAGCTGGAGGACTAGCGGGATAGGAGACACCGGGGAGCTGTTTTTT; CDR3: CASSWRTSGIGDTGELFF
D: TRBD2; size: -; V: TRBV7-8; J: TRBJ2-2; length: 19; DNA: TGTGCCAGCAGCTTAAAGGTTCAGCGGGGGGGCCATTTTGGCGGGGAGCTGTTTTTT; CDR3: CASSLKVQRGGHFGGELFF
D: TRBD1; size: once; V: TRBV28; J: TRBJ1-3; length: 15; DNA: TGTGCCAGCAGTACACAGGGGATTGCTGGAAACACCATATATTTT; CDR3: CASSTQGIAGNTIYF